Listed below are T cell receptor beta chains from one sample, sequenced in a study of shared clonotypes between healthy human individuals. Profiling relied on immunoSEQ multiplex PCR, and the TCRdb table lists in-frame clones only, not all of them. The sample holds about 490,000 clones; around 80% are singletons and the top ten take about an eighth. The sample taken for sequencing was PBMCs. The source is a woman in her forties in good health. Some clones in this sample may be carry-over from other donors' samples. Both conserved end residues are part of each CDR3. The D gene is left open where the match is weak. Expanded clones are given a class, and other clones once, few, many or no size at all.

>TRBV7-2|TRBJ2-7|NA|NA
CASSSEFEGEQYF
TGTGCCAGCAGCTCGGAATTTGAGGGGGAGCAGTACTTC
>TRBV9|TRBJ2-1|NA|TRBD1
CASSVGVGTGYNEQFF
TGTGCCAGCAGCGTAGGTGTCGGGACAGGCTACAATGAGCAGTTCTTC
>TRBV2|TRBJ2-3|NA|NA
CASSWDLAGDTQYF
TGTGCCAGCAGTTGGGACCTCGCGGGGGATACGCAGTATTTT
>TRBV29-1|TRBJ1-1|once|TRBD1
CSVFPQGARTEAFF
TGCAGCGTTTTCCCACAGGGGGCGAGGACTGAAGCTTTCTTT
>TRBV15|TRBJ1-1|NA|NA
CATSRAGTEMNTEAFF
TGTGCCACCAGCAGAGCGGGTACGGAGATGAACACTGAAGCTTTCTTT
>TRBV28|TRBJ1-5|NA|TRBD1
CASIQTGVNQPQHF
TGTGCCAGCATCCAGACAGGGGTCAATCAGCCCCAGCATTTT
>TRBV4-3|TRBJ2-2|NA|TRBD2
CASSTSGRVTGELFF
TGCGCCAGCAGTACTAGCGGGAGGGTCACCGGGGAGCTGTTTTTT
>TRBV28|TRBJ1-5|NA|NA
CASSSPPGRSNQPQHF
TGTGCCAGCAGTTCCCCCCCCGGACGGAGCAATCAGCCCCAGCATTTT
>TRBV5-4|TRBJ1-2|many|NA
CASTAAWGYGYTF
TGTGCCAGCACGGCAGCCTGGGGCTATGGCTACACCTTC
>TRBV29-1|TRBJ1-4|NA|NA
CSVIGTGNEKLFF
TGCAGCGTCATCGGGACGGGTAATGAAAAACTGTTTTTT
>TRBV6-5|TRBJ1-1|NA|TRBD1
CASSPDRGHHTEAFF
TGTGCCAGCAGCCCGGACAGGGGGCATCACACTGAAGCTTTCTTT
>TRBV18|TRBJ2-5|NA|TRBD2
CASSPGLASDFTQYF
TGTGCCAGCTCACCGGGACTAGCGTCAGACTTTACCCAGTACTTC
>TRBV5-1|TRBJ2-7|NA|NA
CASSSQPPGEQYF
TGCGCCAGCAGCTCCCAACCTCCCGGCGAGCAGTACTTC
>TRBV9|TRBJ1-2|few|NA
CASNSPTLGYGYTF
TGTGCCAGCAACAGCCCGACCCTAGGGTATGGCTACACCTTC
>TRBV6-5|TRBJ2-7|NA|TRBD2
CASSRGGFYEQYF
TGTGCCAGCAGCCGGGGGGGGTTCTACGAGCAGTACTTC
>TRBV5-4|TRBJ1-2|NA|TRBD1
CASSKDRFNYGYTF
TGTGCCAGCAGCAAGGACAGGTTCAACTATGGCTACACCTTC
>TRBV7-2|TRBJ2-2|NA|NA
CASSLAAGYMFAGELFF
TGTGCCAGCAGCTTAGCGGCAGGATATATGTTTGCCGGGGAGCTGTTTTTT
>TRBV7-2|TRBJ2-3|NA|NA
CASSLDHRNTQYF
TGTGCCAGCAGCTTGGATCACAGAAATACGCAGTATTTT
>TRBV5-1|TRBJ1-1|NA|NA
CASSPGRAVTEAFF
TGCGCCAGCAGTCCGGGGCGGGCGGTTACTGAAGCTTTCTTT
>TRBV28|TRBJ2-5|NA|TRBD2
CASTSAGAGGEETQYF
TGTGCCAGCACCTCTGCGGGAGCGGGAGGGGAAGAGACCCAGTACTTC
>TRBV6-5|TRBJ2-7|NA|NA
CASRDHTRSEQYF
TGTGCCAGCAGGGACCACACTAGGAGCGAGCAGTACTTC
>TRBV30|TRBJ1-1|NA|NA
CAWSRANTEAFF
TGTGCCTGGAGTAGAGCGAACACTGAAGCTTTCTTT
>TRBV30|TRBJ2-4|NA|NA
CAWERGLEPLAKNIQYF
TGTGCCTGGGAAAGGGGACTGGAGCCGTTAGCCAAAAACATTCAGTACTTC
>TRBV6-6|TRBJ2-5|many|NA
CASSYGAVRGQETQYF
TGTGCCAGCAGTTACGGGGCGGTTAGGGGTCAAGAGACCCAGTACTTC
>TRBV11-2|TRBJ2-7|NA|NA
CASSSTSWTYEQYF
TGTGCCAGCAGCTCTACCTCATGGACCTACGAGCAGTACTTC
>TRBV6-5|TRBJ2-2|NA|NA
CASSRGTNTGELFF
TGTGCCAGCAGTCGGGGGACGAACACCGGGGAGCTGTTTTTT
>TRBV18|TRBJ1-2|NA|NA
CASSPPGRGSYGYTF
TGTGCCAGCTCACCACCGGGGAGGGGTAGCTATGGCTACACCTTC
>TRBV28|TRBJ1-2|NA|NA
CASSLSTDGREAGGYTF
TGTGCCAGCAGTTTATCGACAGATGGGAGGGAGGCGGGCGGCTACACCTTC
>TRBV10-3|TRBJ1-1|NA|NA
CAISEGGGRSEAFF
TGTGCCATCAGTGAGGGTGGTGGTAGGAGTGAAGCTTTCTTT
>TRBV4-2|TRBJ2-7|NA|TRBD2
CASSPTSGSHEQYF
TGTGCCAGCAGCCCGACTAGCGGGAGCCACGAGCAGTACTTC
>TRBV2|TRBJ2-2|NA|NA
CASRQENTGELFF
TGTGCCAGCCGACAGGAAAACACCGGGGAGCTGTTTTTT
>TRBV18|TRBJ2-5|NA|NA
CASSRPTEQETQYF
TGTGCCAGCTCACGACCGACAGAACAAGAGACCCAGTACTTC
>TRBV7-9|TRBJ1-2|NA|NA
CASSKAGGSDYGYTF
TGTGCCAGCAGCAAAGCAGGAGGGTCGGACTATGGCTACACCTTC
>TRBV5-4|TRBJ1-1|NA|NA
CASSPEGQVSLNTEAFF
TGTGCCAGCAGCCCAGAGGGCCAGGTTAGCCTGAACACTGAAGCTTTCTTT
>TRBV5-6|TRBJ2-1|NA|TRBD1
CASSTGQLNEQFF
TGTGCCAGCAGCACGGGACAGCTCAATGAGCAGTTCTTC
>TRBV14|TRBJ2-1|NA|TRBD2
CATAGGTFNEQFF
TGTGCCACGGCGGGGGGAACTTTCAATGAGCAGTTCTTC
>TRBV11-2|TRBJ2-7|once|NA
CASSWGTLEQYF
TGTGCCAGCAGCTGGGGGACACTAGAGCAGTACTTC